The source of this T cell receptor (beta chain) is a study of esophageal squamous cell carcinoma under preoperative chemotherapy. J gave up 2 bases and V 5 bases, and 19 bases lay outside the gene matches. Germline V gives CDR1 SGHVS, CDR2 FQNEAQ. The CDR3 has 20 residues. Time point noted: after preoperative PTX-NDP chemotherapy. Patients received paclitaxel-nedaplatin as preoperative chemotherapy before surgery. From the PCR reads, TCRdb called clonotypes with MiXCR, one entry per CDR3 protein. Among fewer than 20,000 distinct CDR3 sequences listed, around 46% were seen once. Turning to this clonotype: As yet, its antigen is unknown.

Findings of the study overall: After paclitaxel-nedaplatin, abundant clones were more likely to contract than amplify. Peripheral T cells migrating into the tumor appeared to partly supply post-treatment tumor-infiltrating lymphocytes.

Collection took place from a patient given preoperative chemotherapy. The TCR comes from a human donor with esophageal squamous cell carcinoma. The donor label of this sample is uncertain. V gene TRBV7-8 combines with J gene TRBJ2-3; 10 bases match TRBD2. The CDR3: CASSPGSASGGVLNTDTQYF. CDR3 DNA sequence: TGTGCCAGCAGCCCGGGATCGGCGAGCGGGGGGGTTTTGAACACAGATACGCAGTATTTT.